The next 25 T cell receptor beta chains were all read from a single sample in a study of blood T cell repertoires in COVID-19. TCRdb's copy holds only in-frame clones and misses some; the assay was immunoSEQ multiplex PCR. In the table there are 30,000 to 40,000 clones, 82% of which are singletons. The sequenced sample was peripheral blood. These receptors came from a man older than 75 with active or convalescent COVID-19.

This chain connects TRBV5-4 to TRBJ2-3, with TRBD2 matching 10 bases. There are 18 residues in the CDR3. The trim removed 0 bases at V and 10 bases at J, leaving 17 bases unmatched. CDR1 is SGHNT and CDR2 is YYREEE in the germline V gene (reference sequence). The CDR3 coding sequence is TGTGCCAGCAGCTTGGCCGATAGCGGGAGGCCCTCCGGACTAGCGCAGTATTTT. This translates into CASSLADSGRPSGLAQYF.

V gene TRBV9 combines with J gene TRBJ1-3, with unresolved D. The length of the CDR3 is 14 residues. Germline CDR1 is SGDLS and CDR2 is YYNGEE. V was cut by 3 bases and J by 7 bases, with 14 bases left in between. The chain's CDR3 is CASSGQGGGNTIYF. The CDR3 coding sequence is TGTGCCAGCAGCGGGCAAGGCGGTGGGAACACCATATATTTT.

This rearrangement joins TRBV19 to TRBJ2-3; D is perhaps TRBD2 (6 bases). V was pared by 0 bases and J by 2 bases, with 12 bases between. The CDR3 covers 16 residues. CDR1 LNHDA and CDR2 SQIVND come from the germline V gene (reference sequence). The CDR3 sequence is CASSIEGRRPTDTQYF. The CDR3 bases are TGTGCCAGTAGTATAGAGGGGAGGCGTCCCACAGATACGCAGTATTTT.

The chain uses TRBV5-1 and TRBJ1-2, with 9 bases aligning to TRBD1. The germline CDR1 and CDR2 sequences are SGHRS and YFSETQ. The CDR3 runs 15 residues. With 4 bases clipped from V and 6 bases from J, the junction kept 10 bases outside the gene matches. CDR3 sequence: CASSVSTGGWDGYTF. In DNA form, the CDR3 reads TGCGCCAGCAGCGTTTCAACAGGGGGCTGGGATGGCTACACCTTC.

The rearrangement uses TRBV19 and TRBJ2-2; 8 bases match TRBD1. The CDR3 runs 16 residues. The V gene end was trimmed by 4 bases and the J gene end by 3 bases; junction bases not matched to a gene: 7. From germline, CDR1 is LNHDA and CDR2 SQIVND (reference sequence). CDR3 bases: TGTGCCAGTAGTAAAGACAGGGGTTCGGACACCGGGGAGCTGTTTTTT. Translated: CASSKDRGSDTGELFF.

The rearrangement uses TRBV28 and TRBJ2-5; maybe TRBD1 (5 bases). This CDR3 contains 15 residues. V gave up 3 bases and J gave up 5 bases, with 16 bases separating them. CDR1 and CDR2 from the germline V gene are MDHEN and SYDVKM. CDR3: CASSLETSKGETQYF. In DNA, the CDR3 is TGTGCCAGCAGTTTGGAGACTTCAAAGGGGGAGACCCAGTACTTC.

J is TRBJ2-4 and V is TRBV6-1; 10 bases line up with TRBD1. Germline lookup yields CDR1 MNHNS and CDR2 SASEGT. The trim removed 2 bases at V and 7 bases at J, leaving 8 bases unmatched. The length of the CDR3 is 16 residues. CDR3 bases: TGTGCCAGCAGTGAACCCCGACAGGGGGCAAGGAACATTCAGTACTTC. Protein sequence: CASSEPRQGARNIQYF.

The chain has TRBV4-2 and TRBJ2-7; 7 nucleotides agree with TRBD2. V trimming: 1 base; J trimming: 0 bases; junction bases outside the gene matches: 6. The CDR3 contains 16 residues. Germline lookup yields CDR1 LGHNA and CDR2 YNFKEQ. CDR3 sequence (DNA): TGTGCCAGCAGCCAAGCGGCGGGAGCCACCTCCTACGAGCAGTACTTC. It translates to CASSQAAGATSYEQYF.

The chain uses TRBV11-2 and TRBJ1-1; the D is unclear. CDR3 length: 13 residues. Germline CDR1 is SGHAT and CDR2 is FQNNGV. V was cut by 3 bases and J by 7 bases, with 12 bases left in between. CDR3 loop: CASSFGQIFEAFF. CDR3 in DNA: TGTGCCAGCAGCTTTGGGCAGATTTTTGAAGCTTTCTTT.

The rearrangement links TRBV3-1 (or the pseudogene TRBV3-2) to TRBJ1-2, with TRBD1 as a possible D gene (5 bases). CDR1 and CDR2 (germline): LGHDT, YNNKEL (reference sequence). This CDR3 spans 13 amino acids. Trimming removed 3 bases from V and 4 bases from J, with 9 bases in between. CDR3 amino acids: CASSHGGGYGYTF. The DNA of the CDR3 is TGTGCCAGCAGCCATGGGGGGGGCTATGGCTACACCTTC.

V is TRBV27 and J is TRBJ2-5, with D tentatively TRBD2 (5 bases). V was pared by 6 bases and J by 0 bases, with 11 bases between. The CDR3 loop spans 14 amino acids. CDR1 MNHEY and CDR2 SMNVEV come from the germline V gene (reference sequence). The CDR3 bases are TGTGCCAGCAGCCCCGTGGGAGACCAAGAGACCCAGTACTTC. Its protein is CASSPVGDQETQYF.

The chain uses TRBV27 and TRBJ2-7, with 11 bases fitting TRBD2. Germline values: CDR1 MNHEY, CDR2 SMNVEV (reference sequence). The CDR3 is made up of 20 amino acids. J was trimmed by 2 bases and V by 5 bases; bases with no gene match: 20. The CDR3 region is CASSPAGTALAGGLPYEQYF. The CDR3, as DNA: TGTGCCAGCAGTCCTGCCGGAACAGCGTTAGCGGGAGGGCTCCCCTACGAGCAGTACTTC.

This clone was seen once. In DNA, the CDR3 is TGTGCCAGTAGAATACAGGGGCCCTCGAACACTGAAGCTTTCTTT. Residues: CASRIQGPSNTEAFF. This chain links TRBV19 with TRBJ1-1, with 7 bases identical to TRBD1. Germline V gene data show CDR1 as LNHDA and CDR2 as SQIVND (reference sequence). V gave up 6 bases and J gave up 1 base; unmatched junction bases: 8. The CDR3 totals 15 residues.

CDR3 in amino acids: CASSQVLGLEQYF. The CDR3 bases are TGTGCCAGCAGCCAAGTACTGGGACTCGAGCAGTACTTC. The J gene is TRBJ2-7, the V gene TRBV14, with a possible D match to TRBD2 (6 bases). The CDR3 runs to 13 residues. CDR1 SGHDN and CDR2 FVKESK come from the germline V gene. Trimming removed 1 base from V and 6 bases from J, with 10 bases in between.

In this sample, this clone turned up a few times. The gene calls are TRBV7-9 and TRBJ2-7; possible D gene TRBD1, 5 bases. The germline CDR1 and CDR2 sequences are SEHNR and FQNEAQ (reference sequence). Deletions cut 10 bases from V and 0 bases from J, with 13 bases between. The CDR3 has 13 residues. The CDR3 region has the DNA TGTGCCAACATACAGGACAACTCCTACGAGCAGTACTTC. Its protein product is CANIQDNSYEQYF.

The rearrangement links TRBV12-3 or TRBV12-4 to TRBJ2-7, with TRBD2 as a possible D gene (5 bases). This CDR3 has 12 amino acids. Trimming took off 5 bases at V and 4 bases at J, with 9 bases between the two ends. CDR3 sequence (DNA): TGTGCCAGCAGTCGGCGGGCGTACGAGCAGTACTTC. Translating it yields CASSRRAYEQYF.

The rearrangement uses TRBV9 and TRBJ2-2; the D gene is possibly TRBD2 (5 bases). The CDR3 contains 16 residues. V lost 0 bases and J lost 4, with 13 bases in between. In germline, CDR1 is SGDLS, CDR2 YYNGEE. For the CDR3, the DNA is TGTGCCAGCAGCGTAGCTAGCCGGGCAGTCACCGGGGAGCTGTTTTTT. This codes for CASSVASRAVTGELFF.

The gene calls are TRBV7-3 and TRBJ2-7; TRBD2 aligns across 10 bases. This CDR3 has 14 amino acids. Germline trimming cut 5 bases from V and 5 bases from J; bases unmatched to any gene: 6. From germline, CDR1 is SGHTA and CDR2 FQGTGA. CDR3 in amino acids: CASSPSGSGNEQYF. The CDR3 nucleotides are TGTGCCAGCAGCCCTAGCGGGAGTGGCAACGAGCAGTACTTC.

V is TRBV6-5 and J is TRBJ2-2; TRBD1 matches at 7 bases. CDR3 size: 15 residues. V trimming: 5 bases; J trimming: 2 bases; junction bases outside the gene matches: 5. Looked up from germline, CDR1 is MNHEY and CDR2 is SVGAGI. The CDR3 sequence: CASSMDRRNTGELFF. The CDR3 DNA sequence: TGTGCCAGCAGTATGGACAGGCGTAACACCGGGGAGCTGTTTTTT.

J is TRBJ2-2 and V is TRBV11-2; 8 bases are a match to TRBD2. CDR1 and CDR2 (germline): SGHAT, FQNNGV. The CDR3 sequence is 17 residues long. Trimming at V came to 4 bases and at J to 1 base, leaving 8 bases not matched to a gene. The CDR3 DNA sequence: TGTGCCAGCAGCTCCAACCGGGGGGGGATGAACACCGGGGAGCTGTTTTTT. Protein: CASSSNRGGMNTGELFF.

The V gene is TRBV25-1, the J gene TRBJ1-1; D not certain. This CDR3 comprises 14 residues. Germline V CDR1 and CDR2: MGHDK, SYGVNS. Trimming stripped 6 bases from V and 11 bases from J, with 22 bases between. CDR3 loop: CASSPLWGEGRAFF. In DNA form, the CDR3 reads TGTGCCAGCAGCCCCCTCTGGGGAGAGGGAAGGGCTTTCTTT.

This chain joins TRBV19 and TRBJ2-5; possible D gene TRBD1, 6 bases. V gave up 3 bases and J gave up 5 bases, with 13 bases separating them. Looked up from germline, CDR1 is LNHDA and CDR2 is SQIVND (reference sequence). The CDR3 is 14 residues long. The CDR3 region is CASSIPQGSETQYF. CDR3 coding DNA: TGTGCCAGTAGTATCCCACAGGGATCGGAGACCCAGTACTTC. Complete variable domain (other parts from reference TRBV19 and TRBJ2-5): DGGITQSPKYLFRKEGQNVTLSCEQNLNHDAMYWYRQDPGQGLRLIYYSQIVNDFQKGDIAEGYSVSREKKESFPLTVTSAQKNPTAFYLCASSIPQGSETQYFGPGTRLLVL.

V usage is TRBV6-5 and J usage is TRBJ2-2, with 11 bases that match TRBD2. There are 15 residues in the CDR3. V was pared by 5 bases and J by 7 bases, with 6 bases of the junction left unmatched. Germline lookup yields CDR1 MNHEY and CDR2 SVGAGI. The CDR3 nucleotides read TGTGCCAGCAGTATACTAGCGGGAGTCGGCGGGGAGCTGTTTTTT. Its protein is CASSILAGVGGELFF.

The chain recombines TRBV6-2 or TRBV6-3 with TRBJ2-7; tentatively, D is TRBD1 (5 bases). Trimming removed 4 bases at V and 2 bases at J, with 9 bases between. CDR1 and CDR2 from the germline V gene are MNHEY and SVGEGT. This CDR3 spans 13 amino acids. The CDR3 loop is CASSSGFPYEQYF. The CDR3 DNA reads as TGTGCCAGCAGTTCAGGGTTCCCCTACGAGCAGTACTTC.

The chain uses TRBV24-1 and TRBJ2-3, with D possibly being TRBD1 (5 bases). The CDR3 runs 13 residues. Germline loops: CDR1 KGHDR, CDR2 SFDVKD. The V end was cut by 4 bases, the J end by 5 bases, with 9 bases between. CDR3 in amino acids: CATSEGVIDTQYF. As DNA, the CDR3 is TGTGCCACCAGTGAAGGGGTGATAGATACGCAGTATTTT.